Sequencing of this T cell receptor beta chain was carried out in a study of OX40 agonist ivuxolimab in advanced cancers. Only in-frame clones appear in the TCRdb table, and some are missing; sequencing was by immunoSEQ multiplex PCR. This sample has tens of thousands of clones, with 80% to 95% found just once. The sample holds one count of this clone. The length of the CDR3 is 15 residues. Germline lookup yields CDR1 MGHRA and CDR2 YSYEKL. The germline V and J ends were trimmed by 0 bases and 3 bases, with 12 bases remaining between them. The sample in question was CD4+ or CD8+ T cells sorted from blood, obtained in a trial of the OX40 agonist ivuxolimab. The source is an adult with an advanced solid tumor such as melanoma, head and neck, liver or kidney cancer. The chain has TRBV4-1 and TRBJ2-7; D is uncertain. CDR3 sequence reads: CASSQDNPDYYEQYF. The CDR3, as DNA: TGCGCCAGCAGCCAAGATAATCCCGATTACTACGAGCAGTACTTC.